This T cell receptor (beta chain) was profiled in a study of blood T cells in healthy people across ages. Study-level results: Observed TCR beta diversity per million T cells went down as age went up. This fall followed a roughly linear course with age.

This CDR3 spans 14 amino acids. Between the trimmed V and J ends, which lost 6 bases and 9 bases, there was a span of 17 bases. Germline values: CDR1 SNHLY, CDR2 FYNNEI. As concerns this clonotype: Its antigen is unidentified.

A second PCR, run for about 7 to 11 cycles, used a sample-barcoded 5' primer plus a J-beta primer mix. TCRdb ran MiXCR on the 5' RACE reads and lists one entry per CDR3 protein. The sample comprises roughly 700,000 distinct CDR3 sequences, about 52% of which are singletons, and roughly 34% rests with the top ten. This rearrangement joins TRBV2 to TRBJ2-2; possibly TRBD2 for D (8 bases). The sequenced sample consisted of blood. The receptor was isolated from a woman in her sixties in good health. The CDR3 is CASRSGQRERELFF. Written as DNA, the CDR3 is TGTGCCAGCAGGTCGGGACAGCGGGAGAGGGAGCTGTTTTTT.